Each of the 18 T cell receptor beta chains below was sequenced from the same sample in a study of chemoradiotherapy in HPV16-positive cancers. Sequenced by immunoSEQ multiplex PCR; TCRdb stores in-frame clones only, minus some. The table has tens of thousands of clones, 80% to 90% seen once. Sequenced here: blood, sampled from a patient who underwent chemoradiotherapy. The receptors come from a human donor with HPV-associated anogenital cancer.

In DNA form, the CDR3 reads TGTGCCAGCTCAGGTGCGGCGCAAGAGACCCAGTACTTC. Its translation is CASSGAAQETQYF. The chain combines TRBV7-9 with TRBJ2-5; D unresolved. The germline gives CDR1 SEHNR, CDR2 FQNEAQ (reference sequence). The CDR3 contains 13 residues. Trimming removed 8 bases from V and 2 bases from J, with 12 bases in between.

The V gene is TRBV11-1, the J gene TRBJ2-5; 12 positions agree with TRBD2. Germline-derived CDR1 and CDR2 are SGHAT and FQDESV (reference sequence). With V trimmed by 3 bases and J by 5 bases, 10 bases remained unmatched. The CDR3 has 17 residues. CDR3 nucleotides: TGTGCCAGCAGCTTGCGGACTAGCGGGATCCCCGGGGAGACCCAGTACTTC. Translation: CASSLRTSGIPGETQYF.

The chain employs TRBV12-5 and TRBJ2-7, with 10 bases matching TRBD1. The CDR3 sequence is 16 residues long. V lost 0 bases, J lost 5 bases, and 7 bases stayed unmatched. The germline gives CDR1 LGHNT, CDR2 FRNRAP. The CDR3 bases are TGTGCTAGTGGTTTGGTAGTAGGGACAGGGGTCAACGAGCAGTACTTC. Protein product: CASGLVVGTGVNEQYF.

CDR3 residues: CASSFKGSVNSPLHF. DNA of the CDR3: TGTGCCAGCAGCTTTAAGGGCAGCGTTAATTCACCCCTCCACTTT. The chain has TRBV7-2 and TRBJ1-6; D gene ambiguous. The CDR3 loop spans 15 amino acids. Germline-derived CDR1 and CDR2 are SGHTA and FQGNSA. V was pared by 3 bases and J by 6 bases, with 12 bases between.

The CDR3 is CASSLPGAGASYEQYF. The CDR3 DNA reads as TGCGCCAGCAGCTTGCCGGGAGCGGGAGCCTCCTACGAGCAGTACTTC. V usage is TRBV5-1 and J usage is TRBJ2-7; 8 nucleotides match TRBD2. The CDR3 runs 16 residues. The germline gives CDR1 SGHRS, CDR2 YFSETQ. V lost 1 base and J lost 0; bases outside the gene matches: 6. The full variable domain, its missing parts supplied by reference TRBV5-1 and TRBJ2-7, is KAGVTQTPRYLIKTRGQQVTLSCSPISGHRSVSWYQQTPGQGLQFLFEYFSETQRNKGNFPGRFSGRQFSNSRSEMNVSTLELGDSALYLCASSLPGAGASYEQYFGPGTRLTVT.

CDR3 protein: CASSFRRGYTGELFF. CDR3 sequence (DNA): TGTGCCAGCAGCTTCCGACGGGGGTACACCGGGGAGCTGTTTTTT. The V gene is TRBV7-3, the J gene TRBJ2-2; possibly TRBD2 for D (6 bases). V was pared by 3 bases and J by 3 bases, with 11 bases between. Germline V CDR1 and CDR2: SGHTA, FQGTGA. This CDR3 is 15 amino acids long.

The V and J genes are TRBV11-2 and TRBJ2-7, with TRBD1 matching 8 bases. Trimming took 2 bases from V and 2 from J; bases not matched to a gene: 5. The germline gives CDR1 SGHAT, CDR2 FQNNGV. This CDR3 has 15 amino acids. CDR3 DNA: TGTGCCAGCAGCTTAAACAGGGGGAATCCCTACGAGCAGTACTTC. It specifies CASSLNRGNPYEQYF.

The CDR3 region is CASSIAGAERTDTQYF. CDR3 bases: TGTGCCAGTAGTATAGCCGGGGCAGAACGCACAGATACGCAGTATTTT. This chain connects TRBV19 to TRBJ2-3; perhaps D is TRBD1 or TRBD2 (5 bases each). The CDR3 sequence is 16 residues long. The V gene's germline CDR1 is LNHDA and CDR2 SQIVND (reference sequence). V was clipped by 1 base and J by 1 base, with 12 bases between them.

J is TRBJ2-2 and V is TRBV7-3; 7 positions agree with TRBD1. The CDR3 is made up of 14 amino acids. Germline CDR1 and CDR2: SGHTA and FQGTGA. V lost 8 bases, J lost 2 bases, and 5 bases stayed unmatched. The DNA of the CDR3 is TGTGCCAGCTCCACAGGGGTAAACACCGGGGAGCTGTTTTTT. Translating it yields CASSTGVNTGELFF.

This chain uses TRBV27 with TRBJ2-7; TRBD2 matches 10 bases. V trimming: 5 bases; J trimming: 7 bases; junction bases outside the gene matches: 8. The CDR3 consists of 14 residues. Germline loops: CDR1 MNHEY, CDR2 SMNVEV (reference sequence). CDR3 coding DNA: TGTGCCAGCAGTCCCGGGACTAGCGATGGTGAGCAGTACTTC. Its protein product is CASSPGTSDGEQYF.

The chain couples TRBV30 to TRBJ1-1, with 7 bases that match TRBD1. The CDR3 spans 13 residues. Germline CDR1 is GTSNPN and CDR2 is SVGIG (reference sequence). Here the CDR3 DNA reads TGTGCTGGGGACAGTCTCCCGGGCACTGAAGCTTTCTTT. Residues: CAGDSLPGTEAFF. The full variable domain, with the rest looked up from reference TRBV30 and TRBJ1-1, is SQTIHQWPATLVQPVGSPLSLECTVEGTSNPNLYWYRQAAGRGLQLLFYSVGIGQISSEVPQNLSASRPQDRQFILSSKKLLLSDSGFYLCAGDSLPGTEAFFGQGTRLTVV.

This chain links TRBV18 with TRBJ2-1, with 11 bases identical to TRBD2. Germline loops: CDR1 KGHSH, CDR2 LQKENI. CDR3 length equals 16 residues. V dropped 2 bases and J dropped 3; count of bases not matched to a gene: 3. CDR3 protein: CASSPRLAGHYNEQFF. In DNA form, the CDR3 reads TGTGCCAGCTCACCAAGACTAGCGGGACACTACAATGAGCAGTTCTTC.

The CDR3 sequence is CASSLGGLGETQYF. CDR3 DNA sequence: TGCGCCAGCAGCTTGGGGGGCCTGGGGGAGACCCAGTACTTC. The rearrangement uses TRBV5-1 and TRBJ2-5, with D maybe TRBD1 (5 bases). V was shortened by 0 bases and J by 5 bases, with 11 bases between the two germline ends. Germline assignment: CDR1 SGHRS and CDR2 YFSETQ. This CDR3 spans 14 amino acids.

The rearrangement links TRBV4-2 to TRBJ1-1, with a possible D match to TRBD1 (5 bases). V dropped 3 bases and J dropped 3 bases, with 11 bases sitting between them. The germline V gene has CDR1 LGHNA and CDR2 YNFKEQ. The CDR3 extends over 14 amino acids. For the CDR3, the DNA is TGTGCCAGCAGCCATCCCCTGGGGGACACTGAAGCTTTCTTT. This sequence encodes CASSHPLGDTEAFF.

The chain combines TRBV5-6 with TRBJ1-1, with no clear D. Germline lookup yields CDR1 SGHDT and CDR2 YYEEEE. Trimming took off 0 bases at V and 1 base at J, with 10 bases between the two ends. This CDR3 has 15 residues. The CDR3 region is CASSLVQVGNTEAFF. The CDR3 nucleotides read TGTGCCAGCAGCTTGGTTCAGGTGGGGAACACTGAAGCTTTCTTT.

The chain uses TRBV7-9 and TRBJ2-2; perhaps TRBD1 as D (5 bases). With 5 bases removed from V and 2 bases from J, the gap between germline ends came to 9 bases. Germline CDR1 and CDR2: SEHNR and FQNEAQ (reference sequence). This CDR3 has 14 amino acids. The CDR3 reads CASSQGGNTGELFF. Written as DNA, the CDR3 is TGTGCCAGCAGCCAGGGCGGCAACACCGGGGAGCTGTTTTTT.

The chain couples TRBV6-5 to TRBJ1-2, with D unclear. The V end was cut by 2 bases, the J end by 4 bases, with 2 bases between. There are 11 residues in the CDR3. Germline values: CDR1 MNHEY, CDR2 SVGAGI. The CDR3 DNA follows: TGTGCCAGCAGTTACGGCTATGGCTACACCTTC. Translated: CASSYGYGYTF.

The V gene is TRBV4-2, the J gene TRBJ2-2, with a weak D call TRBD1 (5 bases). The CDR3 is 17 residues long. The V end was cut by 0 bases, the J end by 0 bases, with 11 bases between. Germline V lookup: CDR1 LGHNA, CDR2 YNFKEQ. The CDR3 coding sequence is TGTGCCAGCAGCCAAGATCTTACAGGAACGAACACCGGGGAGCTGTTTTTT. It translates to CASSQDLTGTNTGELFF.